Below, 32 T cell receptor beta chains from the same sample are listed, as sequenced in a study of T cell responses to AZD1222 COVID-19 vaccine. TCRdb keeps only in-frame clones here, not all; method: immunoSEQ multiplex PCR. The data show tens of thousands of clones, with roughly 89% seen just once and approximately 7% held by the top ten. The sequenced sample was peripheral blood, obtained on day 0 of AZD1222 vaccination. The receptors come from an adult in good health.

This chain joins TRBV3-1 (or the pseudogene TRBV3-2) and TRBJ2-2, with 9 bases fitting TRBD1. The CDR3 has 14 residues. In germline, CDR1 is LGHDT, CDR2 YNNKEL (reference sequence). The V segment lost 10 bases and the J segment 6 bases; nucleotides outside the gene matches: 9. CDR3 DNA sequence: TGTGCCACCAAGTCCGGGACAGGGTCCGGGGAGCTGTTTTTT. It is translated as CATKSGTGSGELFF.

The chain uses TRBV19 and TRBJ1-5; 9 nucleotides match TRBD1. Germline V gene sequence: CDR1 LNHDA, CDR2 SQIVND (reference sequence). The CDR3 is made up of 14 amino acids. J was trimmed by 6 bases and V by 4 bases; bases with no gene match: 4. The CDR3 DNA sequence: TGTGCCAGTAGTAGGGGACAGGGCACTCAGCCCCAGCATTTT. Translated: CASSRGQGTQPQHF.

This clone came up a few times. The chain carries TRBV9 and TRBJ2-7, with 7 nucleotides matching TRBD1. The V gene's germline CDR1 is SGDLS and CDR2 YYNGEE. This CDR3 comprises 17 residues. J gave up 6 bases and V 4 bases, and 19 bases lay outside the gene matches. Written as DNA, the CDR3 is TGTGCCAGCAGCATCTCAACGACAGGGAGTGGGGATAGCGAGCAGTACTTC. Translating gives CASSISTTGSGDSEQYF.

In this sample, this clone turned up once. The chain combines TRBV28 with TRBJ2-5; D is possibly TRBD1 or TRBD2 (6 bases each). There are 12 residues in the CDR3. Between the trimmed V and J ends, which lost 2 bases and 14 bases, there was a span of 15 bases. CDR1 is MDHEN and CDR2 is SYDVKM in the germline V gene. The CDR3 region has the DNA TGTGCCAGCAGTTTAGGGTACGGGGGCTTATACTTC. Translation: CASSLGYGGLYF.

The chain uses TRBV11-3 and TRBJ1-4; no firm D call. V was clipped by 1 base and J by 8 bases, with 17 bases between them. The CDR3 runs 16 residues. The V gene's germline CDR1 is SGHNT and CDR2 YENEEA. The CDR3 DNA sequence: TGTGCCAGCAGCTTAGTAAATGGAGCAGAAGGGGAAAAACTGTTTTTT. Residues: CASSLVNGAEGEKLFF.

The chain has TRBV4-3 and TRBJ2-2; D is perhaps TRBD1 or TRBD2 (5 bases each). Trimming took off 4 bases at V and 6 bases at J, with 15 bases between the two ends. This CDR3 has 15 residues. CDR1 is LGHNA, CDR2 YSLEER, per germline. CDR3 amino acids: CASSPSGLVPGELFF. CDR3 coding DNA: TGCGCCAGCAGCCCGTCGGGGCTAGTCCCCGGGGAGCTGTTTTTT.

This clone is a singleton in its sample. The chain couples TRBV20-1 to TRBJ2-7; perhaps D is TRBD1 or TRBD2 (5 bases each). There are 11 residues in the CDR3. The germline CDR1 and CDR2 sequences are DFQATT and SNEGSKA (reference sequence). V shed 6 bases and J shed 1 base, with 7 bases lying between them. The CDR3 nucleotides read TGCAGTGCGGGACCATCCTACGAGCAGTACTTC. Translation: CSAGPSYEQYF.

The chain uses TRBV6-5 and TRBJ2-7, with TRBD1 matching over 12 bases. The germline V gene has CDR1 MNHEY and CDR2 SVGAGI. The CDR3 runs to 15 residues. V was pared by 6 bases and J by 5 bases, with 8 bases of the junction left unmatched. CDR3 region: CASRGHGTGGDEQYF. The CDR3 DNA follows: TGTGCCAGCAGAGGGCACGGGACAGGGGGCGACGAGCAGTACTTC.

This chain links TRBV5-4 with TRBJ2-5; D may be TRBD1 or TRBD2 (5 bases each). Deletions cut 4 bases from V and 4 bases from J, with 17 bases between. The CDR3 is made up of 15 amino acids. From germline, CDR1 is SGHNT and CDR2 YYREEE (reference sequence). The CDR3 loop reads CASSPGPPPIETQYF. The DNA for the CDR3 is TGTGCCAGCAGCCCGGGACCGCCGCCAATAGAGACCCAGTACTTC.

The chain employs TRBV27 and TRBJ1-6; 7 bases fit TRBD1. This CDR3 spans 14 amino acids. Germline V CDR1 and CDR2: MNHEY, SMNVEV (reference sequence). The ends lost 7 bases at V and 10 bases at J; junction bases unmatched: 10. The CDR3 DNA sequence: TGTGCCAGCACCAAAGGGACAGCAAGATCACCCCTCCACTTT. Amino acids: CASTKGTARSPLHF.

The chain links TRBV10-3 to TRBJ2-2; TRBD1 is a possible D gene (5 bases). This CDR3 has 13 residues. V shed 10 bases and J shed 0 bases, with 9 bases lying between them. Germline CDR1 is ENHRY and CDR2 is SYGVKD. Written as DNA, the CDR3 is TGTGCCAAAAGGGGAACGAACACCGGGGAGCTGTTTTTT. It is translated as CAKRGTNTGELFF.

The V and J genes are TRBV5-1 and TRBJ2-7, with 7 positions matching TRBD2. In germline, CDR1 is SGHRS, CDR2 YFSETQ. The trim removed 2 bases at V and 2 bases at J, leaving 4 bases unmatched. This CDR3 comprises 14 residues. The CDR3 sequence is CASSFREAAYEQYF. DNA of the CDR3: TGCGCCAGCAGCTTTCGGGAGGCCGCCTACGAGCAGTACTTC.

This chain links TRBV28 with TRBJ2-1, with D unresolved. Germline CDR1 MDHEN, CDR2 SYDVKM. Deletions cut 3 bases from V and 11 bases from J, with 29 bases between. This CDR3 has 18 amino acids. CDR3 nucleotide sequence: TGTGCCAGCAGTTTCATCCCTCCGTCCAATGAGTTTCCGATGAAGCAGTTCTTC. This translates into CASSFIPPSNEFPMKQFF. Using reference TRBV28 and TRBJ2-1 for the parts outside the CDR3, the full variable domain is DVKVTQSSRYLVKRTGEKVFLECVQDMDHENMFWYRQDPGLGLRLIYFSYDVKMKEKGDIPEGYSVSREKKERFSLILESASTNQTSMYLCASSFIPPSNEFPMKQFFGPGTRLTVL.

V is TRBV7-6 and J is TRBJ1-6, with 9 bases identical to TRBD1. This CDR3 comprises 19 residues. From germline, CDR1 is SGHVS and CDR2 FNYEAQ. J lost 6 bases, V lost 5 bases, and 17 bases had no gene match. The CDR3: CASSRGQGLRFGSNSPLHF. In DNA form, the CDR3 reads TGTGCCAGCAGCCGAGGACAGGGGTTGCGTTTTGGGAGTAATTCACCCCTCCACTTT.

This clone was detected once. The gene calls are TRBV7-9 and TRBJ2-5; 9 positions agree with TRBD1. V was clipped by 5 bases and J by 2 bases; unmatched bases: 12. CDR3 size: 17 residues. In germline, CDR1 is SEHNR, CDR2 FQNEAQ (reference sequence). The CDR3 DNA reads TGTGCCAGCAGCCCAGGGTTAGGACAGGGGTCTCAAGAGACCCAGTACTTC. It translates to CASSPGLGQGSQETQYF.

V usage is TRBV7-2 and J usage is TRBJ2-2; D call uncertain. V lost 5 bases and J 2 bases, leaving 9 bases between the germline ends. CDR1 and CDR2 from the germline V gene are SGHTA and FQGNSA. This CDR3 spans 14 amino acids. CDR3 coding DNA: TGTGCCAGCAGCCCCAGAGTAAACACCGGGGAGCTGTTTTTT. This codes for CASSPRVNTGELFF.

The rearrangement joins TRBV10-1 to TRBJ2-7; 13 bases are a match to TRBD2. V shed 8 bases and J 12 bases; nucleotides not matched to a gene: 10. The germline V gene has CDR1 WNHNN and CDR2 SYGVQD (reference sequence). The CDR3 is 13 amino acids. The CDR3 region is CASSPGLAGVMYF. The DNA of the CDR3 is TGCGCCAGCTCTCCCGGACTAGCGGGAGTAATGTACTTC.

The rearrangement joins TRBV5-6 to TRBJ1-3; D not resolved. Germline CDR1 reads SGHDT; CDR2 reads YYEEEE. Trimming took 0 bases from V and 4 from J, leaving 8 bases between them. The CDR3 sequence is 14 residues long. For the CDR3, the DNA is TGTGCCAGCAGCTTGGTGGGTCGAGGAAACACCATATATTTT. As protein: CASSLVGRGNTIYF.

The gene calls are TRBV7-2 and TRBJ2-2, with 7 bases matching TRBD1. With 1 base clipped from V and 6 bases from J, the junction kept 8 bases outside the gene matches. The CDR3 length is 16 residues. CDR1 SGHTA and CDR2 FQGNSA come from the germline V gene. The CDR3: CASSLVGTASAGELFF. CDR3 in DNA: TGTGCCAGCAGCTTAGTCGGGACAGCCAGCGCCGGGGAGCTGTTTTTT.

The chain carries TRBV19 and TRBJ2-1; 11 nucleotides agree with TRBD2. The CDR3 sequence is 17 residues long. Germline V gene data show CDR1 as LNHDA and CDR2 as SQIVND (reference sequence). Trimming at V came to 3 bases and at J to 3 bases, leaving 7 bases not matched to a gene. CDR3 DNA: TGTGCCAGTAGTATTAGACTAGCGGGGTTCTTCTACAATGAGCAGTTCTTC. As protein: CASSIRLAGFFYNEQFF.

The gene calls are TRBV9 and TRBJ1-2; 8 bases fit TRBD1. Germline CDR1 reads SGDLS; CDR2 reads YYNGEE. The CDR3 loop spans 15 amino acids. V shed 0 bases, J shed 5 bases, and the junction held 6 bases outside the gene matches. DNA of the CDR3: TGTGCCAGCAGCGTAGGGACAGGGCTGGGATATGGCTACACCTTC. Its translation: CASSVGTGLGYGYTF.

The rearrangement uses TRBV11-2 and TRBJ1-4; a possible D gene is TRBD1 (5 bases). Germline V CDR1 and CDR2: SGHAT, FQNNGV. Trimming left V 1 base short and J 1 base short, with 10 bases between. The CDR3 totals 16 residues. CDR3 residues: CASSLAGMGTNEKLFF. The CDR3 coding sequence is TGTGCCAGCAGCTTAGCAGGGATGGGAACTAATGAAAAACTGTTTTTT.

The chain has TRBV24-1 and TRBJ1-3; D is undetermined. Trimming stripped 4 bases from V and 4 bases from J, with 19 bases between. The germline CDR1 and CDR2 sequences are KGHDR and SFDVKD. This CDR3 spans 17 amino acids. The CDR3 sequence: CATSEPPPHLYGNTIYF. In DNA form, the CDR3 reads TGTGCCACCAGTGAACCTCCTCCGCATTTGTACGGAAACACCATATATTTT.

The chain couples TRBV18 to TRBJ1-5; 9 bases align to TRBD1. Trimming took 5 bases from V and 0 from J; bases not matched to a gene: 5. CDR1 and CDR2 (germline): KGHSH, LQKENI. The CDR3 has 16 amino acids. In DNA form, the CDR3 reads TGTGCCAGCTCAGGTGGACAGGGGCATAGCAATCAGCCCCAGCATTTT. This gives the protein CASSGGQGHSNQPQHF.

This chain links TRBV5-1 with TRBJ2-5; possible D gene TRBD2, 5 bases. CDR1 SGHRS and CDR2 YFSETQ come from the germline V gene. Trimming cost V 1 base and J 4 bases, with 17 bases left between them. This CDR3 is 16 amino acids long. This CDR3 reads CASSLSAPGRGETQYF. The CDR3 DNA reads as TGCGCCAGCAGCTTGTCTGCTCCAGGACGGGGAGAGACCCAGTACTTC.

CDR3: CASSVIGADTQYF. The CDR3, as DNA: TGTGCCAGCAGCGTGATAGGGGCAGATACGCAGTATTTT. The J gene is TRBJ2-3, the V gene TRBV9; weak D call: TRBD1 (5 bases). The CDR3 totals 13 residues. CDR1 is SGDLS and CDR2 is YYNGEE in the germline V gene. V was cut by 2 bases and J by 4 bases, with 8 bases left in between.

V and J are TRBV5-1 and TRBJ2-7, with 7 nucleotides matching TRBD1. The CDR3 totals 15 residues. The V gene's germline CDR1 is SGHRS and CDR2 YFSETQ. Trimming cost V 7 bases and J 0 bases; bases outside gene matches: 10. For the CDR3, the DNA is TGCGCCAGCGGCTACGGACAGGTGAGCTCCTACGAGCAGTACTTC. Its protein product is CASGYGQVSSYEQYF.

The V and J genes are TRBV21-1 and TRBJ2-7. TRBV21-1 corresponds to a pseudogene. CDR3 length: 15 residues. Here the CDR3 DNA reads TGTGCCAGCAGCAAAGTAGAGGGGAGCTCCTACGAGCAGTACTTC. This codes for CASSKVEGSSYEQYF.

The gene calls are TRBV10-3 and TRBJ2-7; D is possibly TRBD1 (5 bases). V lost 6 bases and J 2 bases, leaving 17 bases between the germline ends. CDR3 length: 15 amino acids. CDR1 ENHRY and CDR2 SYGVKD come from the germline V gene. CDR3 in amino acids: CAIRQWQGTTYEQYF. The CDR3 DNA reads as TGTGCCATCAGACAATGGCAGGGAACCACCTACGAGCAGTACTTC.

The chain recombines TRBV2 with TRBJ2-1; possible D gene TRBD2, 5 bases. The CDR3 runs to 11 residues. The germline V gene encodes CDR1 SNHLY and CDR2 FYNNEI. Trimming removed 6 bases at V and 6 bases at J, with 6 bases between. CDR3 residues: CASREVNEQFF. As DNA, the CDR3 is TGTGCCAGCAGGGAGGTCAATGAGCAGTTCTTC.

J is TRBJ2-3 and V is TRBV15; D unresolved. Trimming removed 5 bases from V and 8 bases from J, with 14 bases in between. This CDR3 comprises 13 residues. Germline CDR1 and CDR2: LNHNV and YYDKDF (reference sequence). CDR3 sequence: CATSPELRGTQYF. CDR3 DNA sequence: TGTGCCACCAGCCCGGAATTAAGAGGTACGCAGTATTTT. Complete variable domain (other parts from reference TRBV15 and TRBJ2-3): DAMVIQNPRYQVTQFGKPVTLSCSQTLNHNVMYWYQQKSSQAPKLLFHYYDKDFNNEADTPDNFQSRRPNTSFCFLDIRSPGLGDTAMYLCATSPELRGTQYFGPGTRLTVL.

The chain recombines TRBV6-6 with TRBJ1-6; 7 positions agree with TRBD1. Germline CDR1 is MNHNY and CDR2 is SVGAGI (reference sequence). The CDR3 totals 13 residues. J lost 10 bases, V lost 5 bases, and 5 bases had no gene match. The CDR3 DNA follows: TGTGCCAGCAGTCTCGACAGGGCCTCACCCCTCCACTTT. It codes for CASSLDRASPLHF.